This T cell receptor beta chain was sequenced during a study of shared clonotypes between healthy human individuals. About the research overall: Every donor yielded three CD4 naive, three CD4 memory, two CD8 naive and one CD8 memory plate.

Repertoires were generated with immunoSEQ multiplex PCR, while TCRdb's copy carries only in-frame clones and drops some. The table lists about 710,000 clones, around 73% of them singletons. The TCR originated in a woman in her 30s in good health. Sequencing was carried out using memory CD4+ T cells sorted from blood. Documented subset: CD45RA-negative fraction.

The CDR3 region has the DNA TGTGCCAGCAGTCCCCGTGGCAGGGGGTCTGGGACCCAGTACTTC. Translated: CASSPRGRGSGTQYF. The chain links TRBV28 to TRBJ2-5; 7 nucleotides align to TRBD1. Trimming at V came to 5 bases and at J to 7 bases, leaving 13 bases not matched to a gene. The length of the CDR3 is 15 residues. The germline V gene has CDR1 MDHEN and CDR2 SYDVKM.